These 24 T cell receptor beta chains were all obtained from the same sample, sequenced in a study of cytomegalovirus exposure and HLA in healthy donors. Use of 60 Vbeta and 13 Jbeta primers characterized the PCR. Libraries were prepared by immunoSEQ multiplex PCR; TCRdb keeps only in-frame clonotypes and omits some of them. The data contain about 140,000 clones, around three quarters of them singletons. The source material was PBMCs. All receptors come from a woman younger than 30 in good health and CMV-seropositive.

The V call is TRBV2, the J call TRBJ1-4; a weak D match, TRBD1 (6 bases). Trimming took off 6 bases at V and 6 bases at J, with 11 bases between the two ends. This CDR3 has 13 amino acids. CDR1 and CDR2 (germline): SNHLY, FYNNEI. This CDR3 reads CASREQGYEKLFF. The CDR3 DNA sequence: TGTGCCAGCAGAGAGCAGGGGTATGAAAAACTGTTTTTT.

This clone has just a few counts. J is TRBJ2-7 and V is TRBV5-1; 11 nucleotides line up with TRBD2. Germline V gives CDR1 SGHRS, CDR2 YFSETQ. Unmatched junction bases numbered 10, after V lost 3 bases and J lost 2 bases. This CDR3 has 17 amino acids. CDR3 sequence: CASSSGGTSGSAYEQYF. DNA of the CDR3: TGCGCCAGCAGCTCGGGCGGGACTAGCGGTAGTGCCTACGAGCAGTACTTC.

CDR3 nucleotide sequence: TGTGCCAGCAAGGGGCTTTATGGCTACACCTTC. This translates into CASKGLYGYTF. The J gene is TRBJ1-2, the V gene TRBV6-5; TRBD1 might be the D (5 bases). V lost 7 bases to trimming and J lost 5 bases, with 8 bases between them. The germline V gene encodes CDR1 MNHEY and CDR2 SVGAGI. The CDR3 has 11 amino acids.

Note on this clone: Relative to the germline gene, one junction end is altered; a read error may explain this. The chain is built from TRBV28 and TRBJ2-1; no definite D call. This CDR3 has 15 residues. Germline-derived CDR1 and CDR2 are MDHEN and SYDVKM. DNA of the CDR3: TGTGCCAGCAGCTTATATTTAACGGTTGGCAATGAGCAGTTCTTC. It translates to CASSLYLTVGNEQFF.

This clone was counted only a few times. V and J are TRBV6-5 and TRBJ1-2; D perhaps matches TRBD1 (6 bases). CDR3 length: 13 residues. The V end lost 7 bases, the J end lost 3 bases, and 12 bases lay between the germline ends. Germline CDR1 and CDR2: MNHEY and SVGAGI. CDR3 DNA sequence: TGTGCCAGCAACCCAGGGGTGGACTATGGCTACACCTTC. It specifies CASNPGVDYGYTF.

The CDR3 here is CASSYSDNTDTQYF. The CDR3 DNA sequence: TGTGCCAGCAGTTACTCGGACAACACAGATACGCAGTATTTT. The rearrangement joins TRBV6-6 to TRBJ2-3; possibly TRBD1 for D (5 bases). CDR1 is MNHNY and CDR2 is SVGAGI in the germline V gene (reference sequence). The V and J ends lost 0 bases and 2 bases respectively, with 6 bases between them. This CDR3 has 14 residues.

This clone came up once. This chain links TRBV7-2 with TRBJ1-4; TRBD1 matches at 9 bases. This CDR3 region has 16 residues. Looked up from germline, CDR1 is SGHTA and CDR2 is FQGNSA. V was clipped by 5 bases and J by 7 bases; unmatched bases: 11. The CDR3 coding sequence is TGTGCCAGCAGCCAATCCGGGACAGGGACCGGTGAAAAACTGTTTTTT. Protein: CASSQSGTGTGEKLFF.

The chain is built from TRBV7-8 and TRBJ1-6; D not resolved. CDR1 SGHVS and CDR2 FQNEAQ come from the germline V gene. The V gene lost 1 base and the J gene lost 4 bases, with 11 bases spanning the gap. The CDR3 loop spans 16 amino acids. The chain's CDR3 is CASSLDGTGYNSPLHF. CDR3 nucleotides: TGTGCCAGCAGCTTAGACGGTACCGGGTATAATTCACCCCTCCACTTT.

This clone was picked up a small number of times. The genes are TRBV11-2 and TRBJ2-7; maybe TRBD1 (6 bases). This CDR3 is 13 amino acids long. With 3 bases removed from V and 3 bases from J, the gap between germline ends came to 9 bases. CDR1 is SGHAT, CDR2 FQNNGV, per germline. CDR3 coding DNA: TGTGCCAGCAGCTTGACACAGGGCTACGAGCAGTACTTC. Protein sequence: CASSLTQGYEQYF.

This chain uses TRBV4-2 with TRBJ2-7, with D possibly being TRBD2 (6 bases). The V and J ends lost 4 bases and 4 bases respectively, with 17 bases between them. Per germline, CDR1 LGHNA and CDR2 YNFKEQ. CDR3 length: 15 amino acids. CDR3 bases: TGTGCCAGCAGCCCCAGCCGCGGGACCCTATACGAGCAGTACTTC. Its protein is CASSPSRGTLYEQYF.

The chain combines TRBV5-4 with TRBJ1-5, with 9 bases matching TRBD1. CDR1 is SGHNT, CDR2 YYREEE, per germline (reference sequence). The CDR3 spans 15 residues. The V segment lost 4 bases and the J segment 5 bases; nucleotides outside the gene matches: 7. The CDR3 DNA reads as TGTGCCAGCAGCCCAGGACAGGGGCGGGATCAGCCCCAGCATTTT. This encodes CASSPGQGRDQPQHF.

This chain connects TRBV6-1 to TRBJ2-2, with D perhaps matching TRBD2 (6 bases). The CDR3 consists of 17 residues. Germline CDR1 and CDR2: MNHNS and SASEGT. Trimming took off 2 bases at V and 4 bases at J, with 17 bases between the two ends. CDR3 in DNA: TGTGCCAGCAGTGAACAGGGTTGGAGGGGTAGCACCGGGGAGCTGTTTTTT. Translation: CASSEQGWRGSTGELFF.

Only a few counts were recorded for this clone. This same CDR3 is encoded by further DNA sequences in the sample. The chain links TRBV10-3 to TRBJ2-2; D is possibly TRBD1 (6 bases). With 6 bases removed from V and 6 bases from J, the gap between germline ends came to 11 bases. The CDR3 loop spans 13 amino acids. The germline V gene has CDR1 ENHRY and CDR2 SYGVKD. CDR3: CAIRTGEAGELFF. The CDR3 nucleotides read TGTGCCATCAGGACAGGAGAAGCCGGGGAGCTGTTTTTT.

This clone has only one observation. The chain employs TRBV30 and TRBJ2-5; 10 bases align to TRBD1. With V trimmed by 1 base and J by 1 base, 3 bases remained unmatched. Germline V lookup: CDR1 GTSNPN, CDR2 SVGIG (reference sequence). The CDR3 is 15 amino acids. CDR3 in DNA: TGTGCCTGGAGTGGAGGGACAGGGGTCCAAGAGACCCAGTACTTC. It translates to CAWSGGTGVQETQYF.

This chain connects TRBV6-5 to TRBJ2-1, with 14 positions matching TRBD2. The CDR3 spans 15 residues. CDR1 is MNHEY and CDR2 is SVGAGI in the germline V gene. With 6 bases clipped from V and 6 bases from J, the junction kept 4 bases outside the gene matches. The CDR3 reads CASSSGTSGGNEQFF. The CDR3 nucleotides read TGTGCCAGCAGCTCCGGGACTAGCGGGGGCAATGAGCAGTTCTTC.

The chain links TRBV27 to TRBJ2-1; 10 bases map to TRBD2. Germline V lookup: CDR1 MNHEY, CDR2 SMNVEV (reference sequence). There are 18 residues in the CDR3. The V and J ends lost 3 bases and 1 base, in that order; junction bases with no gene match: 9. CDR3 sequence: CASSFASGGVWSYNEQFF. CDR3 sequence (DNA): TGTGCCAGCAGTTTCGCCAGCGGGGGGGTCTGGTCCTACAATGAGCAGTTCTTC.

V gene TRBV6-6 combines with J gene TRBJ2-1; D remains unclear. Per germline, CDR1 MNHNY and CDR2 SVGAGI (reference sequence). This CDR3 has 14 amino acids. V lost 7 bases to trimming and J lost 3 bases, with 13 bases between them. The CDR3 region is CASTPGQYYNEQFF. The CDR3 nucleotides read TGTGCCAGCACCCCCGGTCAATACTACAATGAGCAGTTCTTC.

This sequence joins TRBV2 and TRBJ2-5; D perhaps matches TRBD1 (5 bases). The length of the CDR3 is 11 residues. The germline gives CDR1 SNHLY, CDR2 FYNNEI. Trimming shortened V by 7 bases and J by 7 bases, and 10 bases separated the two germline ends. CDR3 nucleotide sequence: TGTGCCAGCACGACCCAGGGGACCCAGTACTTC. This gives the protein CASTTQGTQYF.

This clone was counted only a few times. The chain is built from TRBV5-4 and TRBJ1-1; 8 bases match TRBD1. The germline V gene has CDR1 SGHNT and CDR2 YYREEE (reference sequence). V lost 7 bases and J lost 10; bases outside the gene matches: 12. The CDR3 length is 13 residues. The CDR3 reads CASRRGDRGGAFF. The CDR3 nucleotides are TGTGCCAGCCGACGGGGAGACAGGGGAGGAGCTTTCTTT.

This chain connects TRBV19 to TRBJ1-5; no clear D. V dropped 10 bases and J dropped 6 bases, with 13 bases sitting between them. CDR1 and CDR2 (germline): LNHDA, SQIVND (reference sequence). The CDR3 sequence is 12 residues long. The CDR3, as DNA: TGTGCCACCCGAAGTACGGGTCAGCCCCAGCATTTT. Translation gives CATRSTGQPQHF. Supplemented by reference TRBV19 and TRBJ1-5, the full variable domain reads DGGITQSPKYLFRKEGQNVTLSCEQNLNHDAMYWYRQDPGQGLRLIYYSQIVNDFQKGDIAEGYSVSREKKESFPLTVTSAQKNPTAFYLCATRSTGQPQHFGDGTRLSIL.

This clone has just one count. The rearrangement joins TRBV5-1 to TRBJ1-4; D is perhaps TRBD1 (5 bases). The CDR3 is made up of 18 amino acids. V was clipped by 2 bases and J by 7 bases, with 24 bases between them. Germline V CDR1 and CDR2: SGHRS, YFSETQ. CDR3 sequence reads: CASSFGGGPGRGGEKLFF. CDR3 bases: TGCGCCAGCAGCTTCGGGGGAGGCCCCGGAAGGGGCGGTGAAAAACTGTTTTTT.

As for this clone: A far larger clone is just one base off, so this is likely a read error. The same CDR3 is also encoded by other DNA sequences in this sample. V and J are TRBV28 and TRBJ1-5, with D tentatively TRBD1 (6 bases). The CDR3 extends over 14 amino acids. Germline loops: CDR1 MDHEN, CDR2 SYDVKM. Trimming took 6 bases from V and 2 from J, leaving 11 bases between them. The CDR3: CASSLTGGNQPQHF. DNA of the CDR3: TGTGCCAGCAGCTTGACAGGAGGCAATCAGCCCCAGCATTTT.

The table lists this clone with a few counts. The chain links TRBV7-2 to TRBJ2-3; 7 bases agree with TRBD2. The germline gives CDR1 SGHTA, CDR2 FQGNSA. The V and J ends lost 3 bases and 1 base, in that order; junction bases with no gene match: 4. This CDR3 has 15 amino acids. In DNA, the CDR3 is TGTGCCAGCAGCTTTTGGACTAGTGGCACAGATACGCAGTATTTT. It translates to CASSFWTSGTDTQYF.

The rearrangement links TRBV28 to TRBJ2-7; D uncertain. CDR1 MDHEN and CDR2 SYDVKM come from the germline V gene. With 3 bases removed from V and 6 bases from J, the gap between germline ends came to 9 bases. The CDR3 covers 12 residues. Written as DNA, the CDR3 is TGTGCCAGCAGTTTTAGTGTAGTCGAGCAGTACTTC. Its protein product is CASSFSVVEQYF.